These T cell receptor beta chains were read from a single sample in a study of T cell repertoires in cytomegalovirus infection. One entry per CDR3 protein results from TCRdb running MiXCR on the reads. The table includes hundreds of thousands of distinct CDR3 sequences, less than 25% detected once. The sequenced sample consisted of CD8+ T cells from PBMCs. The source is a human donor in good health (CMV status not recorded). Some clones in this sample may be carry-over from other donors' samples. The CDR3 runs from the conserved cysteine through the conserved F or W. Fields, in order: V gene, CDR3 protein.

>TRBV2
CASSEYRGLETQYF
>TRBV6-6
CASSRGQVPYEQYF
>TRBV13
CASSLPAGAEETQYF
>TRBV28
CAHTDTLFNQPQHF
>TRBV15
CATSRHLAGGSTDTQYF
>TRBV4-1
CANSPLETGELFF
>TRBV7-9
CASSSARDMAFYGYTF
>TRBV29-1
CSVEAGTGKREQYF
>TRBV5-1
CASSLDVGTGHARSTDTQYF
>TRBV18
CASSPRSWTGYYEQYF
>TRBV20-1
CSARDWAGTNYGYTF
>TRBV6-5
CASSRDRYNEQFF
>TRBV19
CTSPLRDFLLNEQFF
>TRBV3-1
CASSPENDFDEQFF
>TRBV27
CASSFGGAGREQYF
>TRBV25-1
CASSGISGGVLSPYNEQFF
>TRBV29-1
CSVEDRPTYGYTF
>TRBV7-9
CASSLQGQDGNTIYF
>TRBV10-3
CATLMTGPNYGYTF
>TRBV11-3
CASALGDQETQYF
>TRBV10-3
CAISESTGGSKGELDTQYF
>TRBV20-1
CSAREDGTYGYTF
>TRBV20-1
CSATPSDTQYF
>TRBV20-1
CSARDWDSYEQYF
>TRBV29-1
CSVEAVSSYNEQFF
>TRBV7-2
CASSLFPPPTGSNYGYTF
>TRBV28
CASSQTVDNEQFF
>TRBV27
CASSPGLAGGITEQFF
>TRBV20-1
CSAGQGVTYEQYF
>TRBV29-1
CSVPSDGGELFF
>TRBV6-6
CASSYGYSNQPQHF
>TRBV9
CASSRTSGGKNEQFF